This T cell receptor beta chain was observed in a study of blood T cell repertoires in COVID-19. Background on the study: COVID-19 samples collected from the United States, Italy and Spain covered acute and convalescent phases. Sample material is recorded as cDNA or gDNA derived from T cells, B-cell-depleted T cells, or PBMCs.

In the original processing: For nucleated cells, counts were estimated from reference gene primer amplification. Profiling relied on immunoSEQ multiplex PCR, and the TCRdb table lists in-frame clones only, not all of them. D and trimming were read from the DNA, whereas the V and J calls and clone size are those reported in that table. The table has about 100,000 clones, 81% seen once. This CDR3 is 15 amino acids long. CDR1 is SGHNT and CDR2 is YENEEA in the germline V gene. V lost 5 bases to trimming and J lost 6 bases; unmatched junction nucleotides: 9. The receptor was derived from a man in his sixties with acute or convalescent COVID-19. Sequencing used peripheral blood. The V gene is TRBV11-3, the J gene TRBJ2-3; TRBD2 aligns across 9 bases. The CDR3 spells CASSTRSGSLDTQYF. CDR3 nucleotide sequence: TGTGCCAGCAGCACCCGTAGCGGGAGTTTGGATACGCAGTATTTT.